These 28 T cell receptor beta chains share one sample of origin, sequenced in a study of somatic mutations in cytotoxic T cells in rheumatoid arthritis. Sequencing was performed with immunoSEQ multiplex PCR; in TCRdb, only in-frame clones are kept and a portion is missing. The sample holds about 11,000 clones, around 79% seen once. Sequences were obtained from CD8+ T cells sorted from blood. The receptors stem from an adult with rheumatoid arthritis.

The CDR3 protein is CASSLQGTELYNEQFF. The CDR3 DNA reads as TGTGCCAGCAGTTTACAGGGGACAGAACTTTACAATGAGCAGTTCTTC. J is TRBJ2-1 and V is TRBV28; 7 bases are a match to TRBD1. This CDR3 region has 16 residues. CDR1 and CDR2 from the germline V gene are MDHEN and SYDVKM. V was clipped by 2 bases and J by 4 bases; unmatched bases: 8.

Of note for this clone: A junction boundary mismatches the germline segment, possibly from a read error. This rearrangement joins TRBV19 to TRBJ2-3; possibly TRBD2 for D (6 bases). From germline, CDR1 is LNHDA and CDR2 SQIVND (reference sequence). CDR3 length: 14 residues. Here the CDR3 reads CASSFAGSTGTQYF. The CDR3 DNA is TGTGCCAGTAGTTTTGCGGGATCCACAGGTACGCAGTATTTT. The whole variable domain, filled in from reference TRBV19 and TRBJ2-3, reads DGGITQSPKYLFRKEGQNVTLSCEQNLNHDAMYWYRQDPGQGLRLIYYSQIVNDFQKGDIAEGYSVSREKKESFPLTVTSAQKNPTAFYLCASSFAGSTGTQYFGPGTRLTVL.

The genes are TRBV28 and TRBJ2-7, with 8 bases that match TRBD2. J lost 3 bases, V lost 6 bases, and 7 bases had no gene match. CDR3 size: 14 residues. CDR1 is MDHEN, CDR2 SYDVKM, per germline. The CDR3 DNA is TGTGCCAGCAGCTTGCTTCGGGGGGGCTACGAGCAGTACTTC. Its translation is CASSLLRGGYEQYF.

The rearrangement links TRBV11-2 to TRBJ2-7; D is possibly TRBD1 (5 bases). The germline gives CDR1 SGHAT, CDR2 FQNNGV. V lost 10 bases, J lost 0 bases, and 10 bases lay in between. The CDR3 totals 12 residues. The CDR3 protein is CATSGPSYEQYF. CDR3 DNA: TGTGCCACCTCAGGGCCCTCCTACGAGCAGTACTTC.

The chain is built from TRBV29-1 and TRBJ2-1, with TRBD2 matching over 10 bases. CDR1 SQVTM and CDR2 ANQGSEA come from the germline V gene. The CDR3 runs 18 residues. V trimming: 0 bases; J trimming: 4 bases; junction bases outside the gene matches: 12. In DNA form, the CDR3 reads TGCAGCGTTGAAGATCTTGGGACTAGCGTGCGCCATTACAATGAGCAGTTCTTC. Translating it yields CSVEDLGTSVRHYNEQFF.

Only one count was recorded for this clone. The V call is TRBV28, the J call TRBJ2-7; unclear D gene. V was shortened by 5 bases and J by 2 bases, with 16 bases between the two germline ends. The CDR3 length is 15 residues. Germline CDR1 MDHEN, CDR2 SYDVKM. DNA of the CDR3: TGTGCCAGCAGTCTACCGCGCCCAGCTGCCTACGAGCAGTACTTC. It codes for CASSLPRPAAYEQYF.

This clone turned up a few times. The chain is built from TRBV19 and TRBJ1-5; D uncertain. V was clipped by 4 bases and J by 9 bases, with 13 bases between them. The CDR3 length is 13 residues. Germline CDR1 reads LNHDA; CDR2 reads SQIVND (reference sequence). The chain's CDR3 is CASSTSAQTPQHF. The CDR3, as DNA: TGTGCCAGTAGTACTTCGGCCCAGACGCCCCAGCATTTT.

This chain connects TRBV6-1 to TRBJ2-5, with 12 positions matching TRBD2. The junction had 4 bases not matched to a gene; V was cut back by 7 bases and J by 1 base. CDR1 is MNHNS and CDR2 is SASEGT in the germline V gene. CDR3 length equals 15 residues. CDR3 in DNA: TGTGCCAGCAACGGACTAGCGGGGACCCAAGAGACCCAGTACTTC. It yields the protein CASNGLAGTQETQYF.

The J gene is TRBJ2-7, the V gene TRBV7-9; D is uncertain. The CDR3 runs to 13 residues. The germline V and J ends were trimmed by 2 bases and 6 bases, with 11 bases remaining between them. The germline V gene has CDR1 SEHNR and CDR2 FQNEAQ (reference sequence). The CDR3 bases are TGTGCCAGCAGCTTATTTGCGGATGGCGAGCAGTACTTC. Translation: CASSLFADGEQYF. Full variable domain (outside the CDR3, taken from reference TRBV7-9 and TRBJ2-7): DTGVSQNPRHKITKRGQNVTFRCDPISEHNRLYWYRQTLGQGPEFLTYFQNEAQLEKSRLLSDRFSAERPKGSFSTLEIQRTEQGDSAMYLCASSLFADGEQYFGPGTRLTVT.

The rearrangement joins TRBV10-2 to TRBJ1-1; D unclear. The CDR3 is 14 amino acids. V lost 7 bases to trimming and J lost 5 bases, with 17 bases between them. Germline CDR1 and CDR2: WSHSY and SAAADI. The CDR3 bases are TGCGCCAGCAACCCTTCGGGTAGGAATACTGAAGCTTTCTTT. Translation: CASNPSGRNTEAFF.

The genes are TRBV2 and TRBJ2-1, with 11 bases fitting TRBD2. The CDR3 consists of 13 residues. Germline CDR1 reads SNHLY; CDR2 reads FYNNEI. V was clipped by 8 bases and J by 6 bases; unmatched bases: 3. CDR3 bases: TGTGCCAGCGGGGGACTAGCGGCCAATGAGCAGTTCTTC. Protein: CASGGLAANEQFF.

This clone was observed a few times. V gene TRBV10-3 combines with J gene TRBJ2-3, with D possibly being TRBD1 (6 bases). Germline CDR1 and CDR2: ENHRY and SYGVKD. The germline V and J ends were trimmed by 10 bases and 4 bases, with 9 bases remaining between them. This CDR3 region has 11 residues. The CDR3 DNA reads TGTGCCACCGGACAGTCAGATACGCAGTATTTT. This gives the protein CATGQSDTQYF.

The chain couples TRBV15 to TRBJ2-7; 9 positions match TRBD1. Trimming took 0 bases from V and 3 from J; bases not matched to a gene: 6. The germline V gene has CDR1 LNHNV and CDR2 YYDKDF (reference sequence). This CDR3 is built from 16 residues. CDR3 loop: CATSRDKSGQGYEQYF. The CDR3 bases are TGTGCCACCAGCAGAGATAAGTCGGGACAGGGCTACGAGCAGTACTTC.

The rearrangement joins TRBV6-6 to TRBJ2-1; 8 nucleotides match TRBD2. The CDR3 length is 16 residues. Germline-derived CDR1 and CDR2 are MNHNY and SVGAGI (reference sequence). V dropped 5 bases and J dropped 2; count of bases not matched to a gene: 8. The CDR3 DNA sequence: TGTGCCAGCAGTCGCTATAGCGGGGCGCCCTACAATGAGCAGTTCTTC. It translates to CASSRYSGAPYNEQFF.

The CDR3 DNA reads as TGTGCCTGGAGTGCGTACGAGCAGTACTTC. It specifies CAWSAYEQYF. The chain has TRBV30 and TRBJ2-7; D remains unclear. CDR1 GTSNPN and CDR2 SVGIG come from the germline V gene (reference sequence). Trimming took off 1 base at V and 4 bases at J, with 2 bases between the two ends. The CDR3 sequence is 10 residues long.

The chain recombines TRBV6-1 with TRBJ2-3; perhaps TRBD1 as D (5 bases). V was shortened by 4 bases and J by 4 bases, with 15 bases between the two germline ends. This CDR3 has 15 residues. Germline V CDR1 and CDR2: MNHNS, SASEGT. CDR3 residues: CASSALQGDADTQYF. The CDR3 nucleotides are TGTGCCAGCAGTGCACTCCAGGGTGACGCAGATACGCAGTATTTT.

This clone was observed a few times. This sequence joins TRBV14 and TRBJ1-6; D is ambiguous. The CDR3 is 14 amino acids. Germline values: CDR1 SGHDN, CDR2 FVKESK. The V and J ends lost 1 base and 7 bases respectively, with 8 bases between them. As DNA, the CDR3 is TGTGCCAGCAGCCAAGTAACGAGGAATTCACCCCTCCACTTT. Protein sequence: CASSQVTRNSPLHF.

This clone was counted a few times. This rearrangement joins TRBV5-4 to TRBJ2-7, with D hard to call. Trimming cost V 4 bases and J 1 base, with 9 bases left between them. The CDR3 runs 13 residues. Per germline, CDR1 SGHNT and CDR2 YYREEE (reference sequence). CDR3 sequence (DNA): TGTGCCAGCAGCCTATGGACGTCCTACGAGCAGTACTTC. Its translation is CASSLWTSYEQYF.

J is TRBJ2-3 and V is TRBV14; 9 nucleotides align to TRBD2. CDR3 length: 17 amino acids. Per the germline V gene, CDR1 is SGHDN and CDR2 is FVKESK. Trimming cost V 0 bases and J 2 bases; bases outside gene matches: 6. As DNA, the CDR3 is TGTGCCAGCAGCCAAGATTTACTAGCGGGCTCCACAGATACGCAGTATTTT. This translates into CASSQDLLAGSTDTQYF.

This clone came up a few times. The rearrangement joins TRBV4-1 to TRBJ2-1; 7 positions match TRBD1. Germline lookup yields CDR1 MGHRA and CDR2 YSYEKL. This CDR3 is built from 14 residues. J was trimmed by 3 bases and V by 7 bases; bases with no gene match: 6. The CDR3, as DNA: TGCGCCAGCAACCTGGGGACAGACTACAATGAGCAGTTCTTC. It codes for CASNLGTDYNEQFF.

The chain links TRBV18 to TRBJ1-5; D unclear. Germline CDR1 is KGHSH and CDR2 is LQKENI. V lost 7 bases and J lost 3, with 13 bases in between. The CDR3 consists of 14 residues. This CDR3 is CASCPGYSNQPQHF. DNA for the CDR3: TGTGCCAGCTGTCCGGGCTATTCCAATCAGCCCCAGCATTTT.

The chain uses TRBV4-3 and TRBJ2-1; the match to TRBD2 covers 12 bases. CDR3 length: 15 residues. CDR1 LGHNA and CDR2 YSLEER come from the germline V gene. The V gene end was trimmed by 4 bases and the J gene end by 12 bases; junction bases not matched to a gene: 10. The chain's CDR3 is CASSPGLAGYVGQFF. The CDR3 DNA is TGCGCCAGCAGCCCGGGACTAGCGGGCTACGTGGGGCAGTTCTTC.

Notes on this clone: One end of the junction fails to match germline, which may point to a read error. The chain employs TRBV4-1 and TRBJ1-1; tentatively, D is TRBD1 (6 bases). The CDR3 contains 10 residues. The germline V gene encodes CDR1 MGHRA and CDR2 YSYEKL. CDR3 in DNA: TGCGCCAGCAGCCAGGGACACCCTATCTTT. Translating it yields CASSQGHPIF.

Only a few counts were recorded for this clone. CDR3 loop: CASSHARGLRGELFF. The CDR3 region has the DNA TGTGCCAGCAGCCACGCCCGAGGGCTACGAGGGGAACTGTTTTTT. This chain joins TRBV14 and TRBJ1-4; D might be TRBD1 (5 bases). The CDR3 totals 15 residues. Germline V gene lookup returns CDR1 SGHDN and CDR2 FVKESK. Between the trimmed V and J ends, which lost 3 bases and 12 bases, there was a span of 20 bases.

This chain uses TRBV11-3 with TRBJ2-6; D is tentatively TRBD1 or TRBD2 (5 bases each). Between the trimmed V and J ends, which lost 4 bases and 4 bases, there was a span of 8 bases. CDR1 and CDR2 (germline): SGHNT, YENEEA. This CDR3 has 14 residues. Written as DNA, the CDR3 is TGTGCCAGCAGCTCACGGGACGGGGCCAACGTCCTGACTTTC. As protein: CASSSRDGANVLTF.

This sequence joins TRBV7-9 and TRBJ2-1; tentative D call: TRBD1 (6 bases). V lost 0 bases and J 8 bases, leaving 14 bases between the germline ends. CDR1 and CDR2 from the germline V gene are SEHNR and FQNEAQ (reference sequence). The CDR3 covers 15 residues. The CDR3 DNA is TGTGCCAGCAGCTTAGCGGACAGCCTAGGGGATGAGCAGTTCTTC. Amino acid sequence: CASSLADSLGDEQFF.

The chain carries TRBV7-9 and TRBJ1-1, with a weak D call TRBD1 (5 bases). The CDR3 has 12 residues. Looked up from germline, CDR1 is SEHNR and CDR2 is FQNEAQ (reference sequence). V lost 3 bases, J lost 4 bases, and 6 bases lay in between. CDR3 amino acids: CASSFGATEAFF. In DNA, the CDR3 is TGTGCCAGCAGCTTCGGGGCCACTGAAGCTTTCTTT.

The chain combines TRBV27 with TRBJ1-2; D gene uncertain. V dropped 2 bases and J dropped 4 bases, with 14 bases sitting between them. The CDR3 contains 15 residues. Germline V CDR1 and CDR2: MNHEY, SMNVEV (reference sequence). The CDR3 loop is CASSLAQPIFYGYTF. CDR3 nucleotides: TGTGCCAGCAGTTTAGCTCAACCAATATTCTATGGCTACACCTTC.